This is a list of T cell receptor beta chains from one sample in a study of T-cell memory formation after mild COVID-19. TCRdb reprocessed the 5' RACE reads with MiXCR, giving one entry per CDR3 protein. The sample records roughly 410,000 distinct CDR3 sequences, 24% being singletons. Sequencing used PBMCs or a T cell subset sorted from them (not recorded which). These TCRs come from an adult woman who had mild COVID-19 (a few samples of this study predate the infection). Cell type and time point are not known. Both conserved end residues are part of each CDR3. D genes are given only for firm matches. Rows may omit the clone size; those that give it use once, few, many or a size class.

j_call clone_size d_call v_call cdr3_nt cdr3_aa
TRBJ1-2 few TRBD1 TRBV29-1 TGCAGCGTTGAAAGACAGGGGGACGGCTACACCTTC CSVERQGDGYTF
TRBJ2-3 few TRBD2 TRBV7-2 TGTGCCAGCAGCTGGACTAGCGGGGGGAGCACAGATACGCAGTATTTT CASSWTSGGSTDTQYF
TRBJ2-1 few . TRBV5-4 TGTGCCAGCAGCTTGCTCGAACGCCACTATGAGCAGTTCTTC CASSLLERHYEQFF
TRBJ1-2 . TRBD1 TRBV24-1 TGTGCCACCAGCTCCTGGGACAGGGGAGGCTATGGCTACACCTTC CATSSWDRGGYGYTF
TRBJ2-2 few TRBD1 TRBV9 TGTGCCAGCAGCGGACGGACAGGGATCGGGGAGCTGTTTTTT CASSGRTGIGELFF
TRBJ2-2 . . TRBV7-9 TGTGCCAGCAGGAACAGGCCCTCGCGAGACACCGGGGAGCTGTTTTTT CASRNRPSRDTGELFF
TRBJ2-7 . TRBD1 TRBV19 TGTGCCAGTAGTATAGCCCCCAGGGGGTCGGGAGAGCAGTACTTC CASSIAPRGSGEQYF
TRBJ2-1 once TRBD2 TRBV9 TGTGCCAGCAGCGGCACTAGCGGGGGGACCTACAATGAGCAGTTCTTC CASSGTSGGTYNEQFF
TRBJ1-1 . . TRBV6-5 TGTGCCAGCAGTTACTCGATTAACACTGAAGCTTTCTTT CASSYSINTEAFF
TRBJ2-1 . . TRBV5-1 TGCGCCAGTTCGGCCACCGGGAGCCTCTACAATGAGCAGTTCTTC CASSATGSLYNEQFF
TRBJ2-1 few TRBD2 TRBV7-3 TGTGCCAGCAGCTTATTTCAAGCGGGAGGACGCAATGAGCAGTTCTTC CASSLFQAGGRNEQFF
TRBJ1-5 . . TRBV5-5 TGTGCCAGCAGCTTGGTCGAACAGACTAAGCCCCAGCATTTT CASSLVEQTKPQHF
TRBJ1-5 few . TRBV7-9 TGTGCCAGCAGCTTAGGGGACGCCTTCAATCAGCCCCAGCATTTT CASSLGDAFNQPQHF
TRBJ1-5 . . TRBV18 TGTGCCAGCTCACCAGCAGGGGCGGGATATCAGCCCCAGCATTTT CASSPAGAGYQPQHF
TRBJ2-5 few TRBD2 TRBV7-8 TGTGCCAGCCTTAGCGGGGGGGACCAAGAGACCCAGTACTTC CASLSGGDQETQYF
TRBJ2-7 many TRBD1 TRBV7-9 TGTGCCAGCAGTCGACAGGGCCTCTACGAGCAGTACTTC CASSRQGLYEQYF
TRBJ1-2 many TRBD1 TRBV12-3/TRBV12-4 TGTGCCAGCAGCCACCAGACAGGGGGCAGCAATGGCTACACCTTC CASSHQTGGSNGYTF
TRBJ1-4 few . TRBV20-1 TGCAGTGCTAGAGATCTCACAGGAGATAATGAAAAACTGTTTTTT CSARDLTGDNEKLFF
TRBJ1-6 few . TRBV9 TGTGCCAGCAGCCCCCGTAGTGGGGGGGGCAGGGGAAATTCACCCCTCCACTTT CASSPRSGGGRGNSPLHF
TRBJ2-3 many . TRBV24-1 TGTGCCACCAGTGAGGAAAACACAGATACGCAGTATTTT CATSEENTDTQYF
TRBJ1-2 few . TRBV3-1 TGTGCCAGCAGCCAGTCTAGTAAGGGGCCGGGCTACACCTTC CASSQSSKGPGYTF
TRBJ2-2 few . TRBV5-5 TGTGCCAGCAGCTTGACTTGGCCAGGGGACCGTGGGGAGCTGTTTTTT CASSLTWPGDRGELFF
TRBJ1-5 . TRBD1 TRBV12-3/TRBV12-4 TGTGCCAGCAGTACCTCGACAGGGAAGGCCCAGCATTTT CASSTSTGKAQHF
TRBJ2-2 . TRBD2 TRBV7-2 TGTGCCAGCACCTCTAGCGGAAACACCGGGGAGCTGTTTTTT CASTSSGNTGELFF
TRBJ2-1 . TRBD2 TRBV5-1 TGCGCCAGCAGCGAAAGGACTAGCGTCTACAATGAGCAGTTCTTC CASSERTSVYNEQFF
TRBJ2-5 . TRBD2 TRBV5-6 TGTGCCAGCAGCTACGGGACTACCCTAGCAGAGACCCAGTACTTC CASSYGTTLAETQYF
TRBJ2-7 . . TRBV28 TGTGCCAGCAAGAGGGGGACCTCCTACGAGCAGTACTTC CASKRGTSYEQYF
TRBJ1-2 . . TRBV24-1 TGTGCCACCAGTCCGGGAATGAACTATGGCTACACCTTC CATSPGMNYGYTF
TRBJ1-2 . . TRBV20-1 TGCAGTGCCGCCGGAGGCGGGCCTCGGGTTTTTGGCTACACCTTC CSAAGGGPRVFGYTF
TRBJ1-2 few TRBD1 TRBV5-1 TGCGCCAGCAGCCCAGACAGGGTAGAATATGGCTACACCTTC CASSPDRVEYGYTF
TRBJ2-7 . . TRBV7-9 TGTGCCAGCAGCCTTCGTGAAGCCCTGCACTTC CASSLREALHF
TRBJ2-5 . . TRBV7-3 TGTGCCAGCAGCCATCAGGGACCCCAAGAGACCCAGTACTTC CASSHQGPQETQYF
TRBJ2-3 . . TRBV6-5 TGTGCCAGCTGGGCCGCCAATACGCAGTATTTT CASWAANTQYF
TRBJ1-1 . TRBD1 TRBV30 TGTGCCTGGAACAGGGGGGGGACTGAAGCTTTCTTT CAWNRGGTEAFF
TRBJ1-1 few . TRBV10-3 TGTGCCATCAGCTCCGGACAGCTGAACACTGAAGCTTTCTTT CAISSGQLNTEAFF
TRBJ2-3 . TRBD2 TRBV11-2 TGTGCCAGCAGCTTAGGCCGACTAGCGGGGGGGCCCGGTGGCACAGATACGCAGTATTTT CASSLGRLAGGPGGTDTQYF
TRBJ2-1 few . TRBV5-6 TGTGCCAGCAGCGTCGGGACGGGGAACAATGAGCAGTTCTTC CASSVGTGNNEQFF
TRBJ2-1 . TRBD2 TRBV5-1 TGCGCCAGCAGTTCTAGCGGGGGGATCTACAATGAGCAGTTCTTC CASSSSGGIYNEQFF
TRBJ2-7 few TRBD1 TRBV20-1 TGCAGTGCTAGGCCCCTCGACAGGGGACCCTACGAGCAGTACTTC CSARPLDRGPYEQYF
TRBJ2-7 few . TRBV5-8 TGTGCCAGCAGCTTGAGGGGGTTGGCTGGGACCGTTCGGTACGAGCAGTACTTC CASSLRGLAGTVRYEQYF
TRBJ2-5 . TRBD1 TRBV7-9 TGTGCCACCGGTCAGGGGGCGGGCCAAGAGACCCAGTACTTC CATGQGAGQETQYF
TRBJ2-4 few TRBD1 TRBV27 TGTGCCAGCAGGGGGACAGGGGGTAGGAACATTCAGTACTTC CASRGTGGRNIQYF
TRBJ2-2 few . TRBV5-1 TGCGCCAGCAGCTTGGAAGGGTTCTCGAACACCGGGGAGCTGTTTTTT CASSLEGFSNTGELFF
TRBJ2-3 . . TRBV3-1 TGTGCCAGCAGCCAAGCGTGGGCGGGCACAGATACGCAGTATTTT CASSQAWAGTDTQYF